One and the same sample provided the 10 T cell receptor beta chains below, sequenced in a study of OX40 agonist ivuxolimab in advanced cancers. Libraries were prepared by immunoSEQ multiplex PCR; TCRdb keeps only in-frame clonotypes and omits some of them. Of tens of thousands of clones listed, 80% to 95% are singletons. The specimen was CD4+ or CD8+ T cells sorted from blood, collected in a trial of the OX40 agonist ivuxolimab. Every receptor here comes from an adult with an advanced solid tumor such as melanoma, head and neck, liver or kidney cancer.

J is TRBJ2-5 and V is TRBV7-6; D gene ambiguous. From germline, CDR1 is SGHVS and CDR2 FNYEAQ. With 4 bases removed from V and 3 bases from J, the gap between germline ends came to 15 bases. The CDR3 is 15 amino acids. The CDR3 is CASSSYSREKETQYF. The CDR3 DNA reads as TGTGCCAGCAGCTCCTACTCTAGGGAAAAAGAGACCCAGTACTTC.

This chain joins TRBV5-1 and TRBJ1-5, with D hard to call. CDR3 length: 15 amino acids. CDR1 and CDR2 from the germline V gene are SGHRS and YFSETQ. Trimming took off 0 bases at V and 0 bases at J, with 7 bases between the two ends. CDR3 amino acids: CASSLGTASNQPQHF. CDR3 coding DNA: TGCGCCAGCAGCTTGGGGACGGCTAGCAATCAGCCCCAGCATTTT.

This chain's CDR3 is CASSDTGGRRTTEAFF. CDR3 bases: TGTGCCAGCAGCGATACAGGGGGCCGACGAACGACTGAAGCTTTCTTT. This chain links TRBV7-9 with TRBJ1-1; the match to TRBD1 covers 9 bases. V shed 5 bases and J 5 bases; nucleotides not matched to a gene: 12. The CDR3 is 16 amino acids. The germline gives CDR1 SEHNR, CDR2 FQNEAQ (reference sequence).

The chain uses TRBV6-1 and TRBJ2-4; 7 bases are a match to TRBD2. This CDR3 contains 12 residues. Unmatched junction bases numbered 8, after V lost 11 bases and J lost 7 bases. CDR1 and CDR2 from the germline V gene are MNHNS and SASEGT. The CDR3: CAAGGGYNIQYF. In nucleotides, the CDR3 is TGTGCCGCCGGGGGAGGGTACAACATTCAGTACTTC.

The rearrangement joins TRBV7-9 to TRBJ1-2, with D maybe TRBD1 (5 bases). Germline lookup yields CDR1 SEHNR and CDR2 FQNEAQ (reference sequence). V lost 5 bases to trimming and J lost 7 bases, with 8 bases between them. This CDR3 has 11 residues. The CDR3 nucleotides read TGTGCCAGCAGCCCGGGACTTGGCTACACCTTC. It is translated as CASSPGLGYTF. The variable domain in full, completed from reference TRBV7-9 and TRBJ1-2, reads DTGVSQNPRHKITKRGQNVTFRCDPISEHNRLYWYRQTLGQGPEFLTYFQNEAQLEKSRLLSDRFSAERPKGSFSTLEIQRTEQGDSAMYLCASSPGLGYTFGSGTRLTVV.

The chain recombines TRBV5-5 with TRBJ1-1; D unresolved. CDR3 length: 14 amino acids. Germline V gene lookup returns CDR1 SGHKS and CDR2 YYEKEE (reference sequence). The ends were cut back, 2 bases at V and 0 bases at J, with 8 bases in the middle. The CDR3 DNA sequence: TGTGCCAGCAGCTTCCTTTCCGTGAACACTGAAGCTTTCTTT. The encoded protein is CASSFLSVNTEAFF.

The CDR3 region is CASSFDRGYEQYF. The CDR3 DNA reads as TGTGCCAGCAGCTTTGACAGGGGCTACGAGCAGTACTTC. The chain has TRBV5-4 and TRBJ2-7; TRBD1 agrees at 8 bases. Losses at the gene ends were 2 bases for V and 3 bases for J; bases not matched to a gene: 1. The CDR3 is made up of 13 amino acids. The germline gives CDR1 SGHNT, CDR2 YYREEE (reference sequence).

This rearrangement joins TRBV4-1 to TRBJ1-1; D not certain. The ends were cut back, 1 base at V and 4 bases at J, with 7 bases in the middle. From germline, CDR1 is MGHRA and CDR2 YSYEKL. The CDR3 has 13 amino acids. The CDR3 nucleotides read TGCGCCAGCAGCCAAGTGGGTGGCACTGAAGCTTTCTTT. It translates to CASSQVGGTEAFF.

The rearrangement joins TRBV5-6 to TRBJ2-5, with D perhaps matching TRBD1 (6 bases). The ends were cut back, 5 bases at V and 3 bases at J, with 11 bases in the middle. In germline, CDR1 is SGHDT, CDR2 YYEEEE. This CDR3 spans 13 amino acids. Written as DNA, the CDR3 is TGTGCCAGCAGTGAGACAGGCGAAGAGACCCAGTACTTC. This encodes CASSETGEETQYF.

The chain carries TRBV19 and TRBJ2-3, with D unresolved. Per germline, CDR1 LNHDA and CDR2 SQIVND (reference sequence). Trimming left V 6 bases short and J 2 bases short, with 12 bases between. The CDR3 runs to 14 residues. Here the CDR3 DNA reads TGTGCCAGTAGGGATGAGGCCTCCACAGATACGCAGTATTTT. Protein sequence: CASRDEASTDTQYF.